These 28 T cell receptor beta chains share one sample of origin, sequenced in a study of T-cell reconstitution after alpha-beta-depleted transplantation in children. Unique molecular identifiers were incorporated when the TCRbeta library was constructed. TCRdb re-called the PCR reads through MiXCR, storing one row per CDR3 protein. The sample shows 85,000 to 120,000 distinct CDR3 sequences, 5% to 6% of them seen only once. Sequences were derived from PBMCs, mostly from graft donor cells, sampled 60 days after TCRalphabeta/CD19-depleted stem cell transplant. All receptors come from a female patient aged 2-10 years who had a stem cell transplant for Fanconi anemia, so the T cells may come from the graft donor.

This clonotype was recorded a few times. The chain recombines TRBV20-1 with TRBJ2-1, with TRBD1 matching over 9 bases. The CDR3 has 13 amino acids. Germline CDR1 and CDR2: DFQATT and SNEGSKA (reference sequence). The V and J ends lost 6 bases and 5 bases, in that order; junction bases with no gene match: 5. As DNA, the CDR3 is TGCAGTGCCCGGGACAGGGTAAACAATGAGCAGTTCTTC. Amino acids: CSARDRVNNEQFF.

This clonotype appeared many times. The chain couples TRBV29-1 to TRBJ2-3; D possibly corresponds to TRBD1 (6 bases). Trimming stripped 7 bases from V and 2 bases from J, with 10 bases between. CDR3 length equals 12 residues. Germline-derived CDR1 and CDR2 are SQVTM and ANQGSEA. The CDR3 DNA reads as TGCAGCGCCCTGGGGGCCACAGATACGCAGTATTTT. This codes for CSALGATDTQYF.

In DNA form, the CDR3 reads TGTGCCAGCAAGTCTTGGGGGGCTTCTCTCAATCAGCCCCAGCATTTT. Translated: CASKSWGASLNQPQHF. The V gene is TRBV28, the J gene TRBJ1-5; TRBD1 is a possible D gene (6 bases). The CDR3 is 16 residues long. The germline gives CDR1 MDHEN, CDR2 SYDVKM. The V end was cut by 7 bases, the J end by 3 bases, with 19 bases between.

About this clonotype: Being one base from a much bigger clone, this may be a read error. CDR3 protein: CASIQGVNHPQHF. The CDR3 nucleotides read TGTGCCAGCATCCAGGGCGTCAATCATCCCCAGCATTTT. The V gene is TRBV6-1, the J gene TRBJ1-5, with D possibly matching TRBD1 (5 bases). From germline, CDR1 is MNHNS and CDR2 SASEGT. The length of the CDR3 is 13 residues.

This clonotype was detected ten times or more. The gene calls are TRBV20-1 and TRBJ2-7; TRBD2 matches 13 bases. The CDR3 consists of 17 residues. The germline CDR1 and CDR2 sequences are DFQATT and SNEGSKA (reference sequence). Losses at the gene ends were 5 bases for V and 0 bases for J; bases not matched to a gene: 10. The CDR3 loop reads CSAEKTSGGAASYEQYF. CDR3 in DNA: TGCAGTGCTGAGAAAACTAGCGGGGGGGCCGCCTCCTACGAGCAGTACTTC.

In its sample, this clonotype was seen many times. This chain uses TRBV9 with TRBJ2-7; 8 bases map to TRBD1. Germline V gives CDR1 SGDLS, CDR2 YYNGEE. The CDR3 length is 14 residues. V lost 0 bases, J lost 3 bases, and 2 bases stayed unmatched. CDR3 nucleotides: TGTGCCAGCAGCGTAGCTACAGGGGGCTACGAGCAGTACTTC. This translates into CASSVATGGYEQYF.

Within the sample, this clonotype is medium-sized (0.01 to 0.1%). This chain joins TRBV11-2 and TRBJ2-3; no clear D. The CDR3 totals 12 residues. From germline, CDR1 is SGHAT and CDR2 FQNNGV. V was clipped by 3 bases and J by 4 bases, with 5 bases between them. For the CDR3, the DNA is TGTGCCAGCAGCTTCTTGGCAGATACGCAGTATTTT. The encoded protein is CASSFLADTQYF.

This clonotype was observed many times. The gene calls are TRBV25-1 and TRBJ2-7, with a weak D call TRBD2 (6 bases). V gave up 0 bases and J gave up 10 bases, with 19 bases separating them. Germline CDR1 is MGHDK and CDR2 is SYGVNS. The CDR3 covers 15 residues. CDR3 residues: CASSEYPGERGGQYF. In nucleotides, the CDR3 is TGTGCCAGCAGTGAATATCCGGGAGAGAGGGGAGGTCAGTACTTC.

This clonotype was seen many times. The J gene is TRBJ1-5, the V gene TRBV6-1; D ambiguous. The CDR3 covers 14 residues. The germline gives CDR1 MNHNS, CDR2 SASEGT. Trimming pared 6 bases from V and 0 bases from J, leaving 9 bases between. CDR3 in amino acids: CASREHLSNQPQHF. The CDR3 DNA reads TGTGCCAGCAGGGAACACCTTAGCAATCAGCCCCAGCATTTT.

This clonotype was seen at least ten times. V is TRBV4-2 and J is TRBJ2-2; 10 bases line up with TRBD2. In germline, CDR1 is LGHNA, CDR2 YNFKEQ. The CDR3 is 17 residues long. Trimming at V came to 0 bases and at J to 3 bases, leaving 4 bases not matched to a gene. In DNA, the CDR3 is TGTGCCAGCAGCCAAGATACTAGCGGGGAGGACACCGGGGAGCTGTTTTTT. Translation: CASSQDTSGEDTGELFF.

This clonotype was seen only a few times. The V gene is TRBV29-1, the J gene TRBJ2-3; TRBD2 matches at 11 bases. Germline CDR1 reads SQVTM; CDR2 reads ANQGSEA. The CDR3 is 16 residues long. Trimming at V came to 4 bases and at J to 6 bases, leaving 12 bases not matched to a gene. CDR3 sequence: CSVGFLSGGGVDTQYF. CDR3 DNA: TGCAGCGTTGGGTTTCTTAGCGGGGGGGGAGTGGATACGCAGTATTTT.

The chain couples TRBV28 to TRBJ2-5; TRBD2 agrees at 8 bases. The CDR3 runs 16 residues. Germline loops: CDR1 MDHEN, CDR2 SYDVKM. Trimming took 3 bases from V and 9 from J; bases not matched to a gene: 15. The CDR3 loop is CASSFGTSFGGAAQYF. As DNA, the CDR3 is TGTGCCAGCAGTTTCGGGACCAGTTTCGGGGGGGCGGCCCAGTACTTC.

This clonotype was recorded at least ten times. The V and J genes are TRBV9 and TRBJ1-2; D is ambiguous. The CDR3 is made up of 14 amino acids. V lost 0 bases, J lost 0 bases, and 6 bases lay in between. Germline V gene lookup returns CDR1 SGDLS and CDR2 YYNGEE. Here the CDR3 reads CASSVDGTNYGYTF. The DNA of the CDR3 is TGTGCCAGCAGCGTAGACGGGACTAACTATGGCTACACCTTC. The full variable domain, in which reference TRBV9 and TRBJ1-2 provide the parts outside the CDR3, is DSGVTQTPKHLITATGQRVTLRCSPRSGDLSVYWYQQSLDQGLQFLIQYYNGEERAKGNILERFSAQQFPDLHSELNLSSLELGDSALYFCASSVDGTNYGYTFGSGTRLTVV.

This clonotype was picked up many times. The V call is TRBV13, the J call TRBJ2-1; D remains ambiguous. The V end lost 1 base, the J end lost 3 bases, and 10 bases lay between the germline ends. Germline CDR1 is PRHDT and CDR2 is FYEKMQ (reference sequence). This CDR3 region has 15 residues. The DNA of the CDR3 is TGTGCCAGCAGCTTAGTTGCGGAGAGCTACAATGAGCAGTTCTTC. The encoded protein is CASSLVAESYNEQFF.

The V and J genes are TRBV20-1 and TRBJ1-2; 8 bases line up with TRBD1. Germline V gene sequence: CDR1 DFQATT, CDR2 SNEGSKA (reference sequence). The CDR3 contains 16 residues. V gave up 5 bases and J gave up 4 bases; unmatched junction bases: 15. As DNA, the CDR3 is TGCAGTGCTCCACTAGGCAGGGGGCCCCTTGGCTATGGCTACACCTTC. Its translation: CSAPLGRGPLGYGYTF.

This clonotype was seen at least ten times. The gene calls are TRBV29-1 and TRBJ2-5; D could derive from TRBD1 or TRBD2 (6 bases each). Deletions cut 5 bases from V and 2 bases from J, with 12 bases between. Germline V gene lookup returns CDR1 SQVTM and CDR2 ANQGSEA. CDR3 length: 13 residues. CDR3 residues: CSVRGVFQETQYF. In DNA, the CDR3 is TGCAGCGTTAGGGGGGTCTTTCAAGAGACCCAGTACTTC.

The gene calls are TRBV7-3 and TRBJ2-7; 14 bases align to TRBD2. CDR1 SGHTA and CDR2 FQGTGA come from the germline V gene. The CDR3 extends over 19 amino acids. The junction had 7 bases not matched to a gene; V was cut back by 0 bases and J by 0 bases. The CDR3 protein is CASSLTPLGTSGSSYEQYF. CDR3 DNA sequence: TGTGCCAGCAGCTTAACGCCGCTAGGGACTAGCGGGAGCTCCTACGAGCAGTACTTC.

J is TRBJ2-5 and V is TRBV29-1; possible D gene TRBD1, 6 bases. The germline V gene encodes CDR1 SQVTM and CDR2 ANQGSEA. Trimming stripped 7 bases from V and 4 bases from J, with 10 bases between. This CDR3 is built from 11 residues. CDR3 coding DNA: TGCAGCGCCCAGGGGCGAGAGACCCAGTACTTC. Its translation: CSAQGRETQYF.

This clonotype was observed at least ten times. CDR3 sequence: CASSLPIREFANTGELFF. DNA of the CDR3: TGTGCCAGCAGCTTACCAATACGGGAGTTCGCGAACACCGGGGAGCTGTTTTTT. The chain joins TRBV7-8 to TRBJ2-2; D is possibly TRBD2 (6 bases). The CDR3 runs 18 residues. Per germline, CDR1 SGHVS and CDR2 FQNEAQ. Trimming cost V 2 bases and J 0 bases, with 16 bases left between them.

This clonotype was found many times. The rearrangement joins TRBV3-1 to TRBJ2-1; 8 bases fit TRBD2. The J segment lost 5 bases and the V segment lost 3 bases, leaving 6 bases of the junction unmatched. This CDR3 region has 15 residues. Germline V CDR1 and CDR2: LGHDT, YNNKEL (reference sequence). The CDR3 sequence: CASSQLTSVNNEQFF. DNA of the CDR3: TGTGCCAGCAGCCAGTTGACTAGCGTCAACAATGAGCAGTTCTTC.

The V gene is TRBV19, the J gene TRBJ2-7; 7 bases are shared with TRBD2. This CDR3 is built from 14 residues. Per the germline V gene, CDR1 is LNHDA and CDR2 is SQIVND (reference sequence). The junction had 7 bases not matched to a gene; V was cut back by 5 bases and J by 3 bases. CDR3 sequence (DNA): TGTGCCAGTAGTTGGCGGGAGTCGAACTACGAGCAGTACTTC. Amino acid sequence: CASSWRESNYEQYF.

This clonotype was counted only a few times. The chain carries TRBV20-1 and TRBJ1-1; maybe TRBD1 (6 bases). Germline CDR1 is DFQATT and CDR2 is SNEGSKA (reference sequence). Trimming left V 5 bases short and J 0 bases short, with 19 bases between. The CDR3 extends over 16 amino acids. CDR3 residues: CSASLGTPALNTEAFF. CDR3 DNA sequence: TGCAGTGCTTCTCTCGGGACACCCGCTTTGAACACTGAAGCTTTCTTT.

This clonotype occurred many times. The CDR3 sequence: CSASPSVQETQYF. As DNA, the CDR3 is TGCAGTGCTAGCCCTAGCGTACAAGAGACCCAGTACTTC. The V gene is TRBV20-1, the J gene TRBJ2-5; a weak D match, TRBD2 (6 bases). The V end lost 3 bases, the J end lost 2 bases, and 10 bases lay between the germline ends. The CDR3 runs to 13 residues. CDR1 is DFQATT, CDR2 SNEGSKA, per germline (reference sequence).

The chain carries TRBV12-3 or TRBV12-4 and TRBJ1-2; D is possibly TRBD1 (5 bases). Trimming pared 8 bases from V and 6 bases from J, leaving 10 bases between. The CDR3 totals 11 residues. DNA for the CDR3: TGTGCCAGCTGGGGGGGAGATGGCTACACCTTC. Residues: CASWGGDGYTF.

This clonotype was recorded many times. J is TRBJ2-4 and V is TRBV12-3 or TRBV12-4; 9 bases map to TRBD1. V shed 2 bases and J 7 bases; nucleotides not matched to a gene: 12. This CDR3 has 17 amino acids. CDR3 residues: CASSLLAAGTGKNIQYF. The CDR3 nucleotides read TGTGCCAGCAGTTTACTCGCCGCGGGGACAGGGAAGAACATTCAGTACTTC.

This clonotype was counted ten times or more. The chain employs TRBV12-3 or TRBV12-4 and TRBJ2-7, with no clear D. V was trimmed by 3 bases and J by 5 bases, leaving 5 bases between them. The length of the CDR3 is 11 residues. The CDR3 is CASSFRNEQYF. The CDR3, as DNA: TGTGCCAGCAGTTTTAGAAACGAGCAGTACTTC.

The chain joins TRBV7-3 to TRBJ2-7; 8 positions agree with TRBD2. Trimming at V came to 5 bases and at J to 0 bases, leaving 6 bases not matched to a gene. This CDR3 contains 15 residues. Germline CDR1 is SGHTA and CDR2 is FQGTGA. CDR3 coding DNA: TGTGCCAGCAGCCCCTCCGGGGGGGGCTCCTACGAGCAGTACTTC. Encoded protein: CASSPSGGGSYEQYF.

This clonotype has more than one count but fewer than ten. Mismatch with germline at one junction end may stem from a read error. The CDR3 bases are TGTGCCTGCAGTTCAACTAGCGGGAGGATCATAAGCACAGATACGCAGTATTTT. Its translation is CACSSTSGRIISTDTQYF. The genes are TRBV12-3 or TRBV12-4 and TRBJ2-3, with 12 bases lining up with TRBD2. This CDR3 region has 18 residues.